Reported below is one TCR beta chain. This record comes from a study of cytomegalovirus exposure and HLA in healthy donors. The CDR3 totals 15 residues. Germline V gene sequence: CDR1 MNHNS, CDR2 SASEGT. J was trimmed by 5 bases and V by 6 bases; bases with no gene match: 7. PCR used 60 Vbeta primers and 13 Jbeta primers. Repertoires were generated with immunoSEQ multiplex PCR, while TCRdb's copy carries only in-frame clones and drops some. The top ten clones hold 0.85% of a sample with over 150,000 clones, roughly nine tenths of them seen once. The sample taken for sequencing was PBMCs. This clonotype was obtained from a woman aged 30 to 39 in good health and CMV-seronegative. The V and J genes are TRBV6-1 and TRBJ2-5; 12 nucleotides match TRBD2. CDR3 amino acids: CASRGRLAGVETQYF. DNA for the CDR3: TGTGCCAGCAGGGGGCGACTAGCGGGAGTTGAGACCCAGTACTTC.